The sequence of this T cell receptor beta chain was determined in a study of graft-versus-host responses after intestinal transplantation. Study summary: Grafts were multivisceral, liver-intestinal, or isolated intestinal. Each recipient received anti-thymocyte globulin induction, then tacrolimus and steroids for 3 to 4 years. Study-wide results and caveats: Graft-donor T cell macrochimerism in patients accompanied high graft-versus-host to host-versus-graft clonal ratios in allografts.

Turning to this clone: As yet, its antigen is unknown.

In germline, CDR1 is SGHKS, CDR2 YYEKEE (reference sequence). V was shortened by 0 bases and J by 5 bases, with 11 bases between the two germline ends. The CDR3 totals 15 residues. Sequenced by immunoSEQ multiplex PCR; TCRdb stores in-frame clones only, minus some. The profile shows around 31,000 clones, roughly 80% of them singletons. The sample was unstimulated CD8+ T cells sorted from spleen or lymph node cells, taken before intestinal transplant. The sequence was collected from a human donor who received an intestinal transplant. The chain is built from TRBV5-5 and TRBJ1-4; tentatively, D is TRBD1 (6 bases). Written as DNA, the CDR3 is TGTGCCAGCAGCTTGGTCGGGACAATAAATGAAAAACTGTTTTTT. Translation: CASSLVGTINEKLFF.